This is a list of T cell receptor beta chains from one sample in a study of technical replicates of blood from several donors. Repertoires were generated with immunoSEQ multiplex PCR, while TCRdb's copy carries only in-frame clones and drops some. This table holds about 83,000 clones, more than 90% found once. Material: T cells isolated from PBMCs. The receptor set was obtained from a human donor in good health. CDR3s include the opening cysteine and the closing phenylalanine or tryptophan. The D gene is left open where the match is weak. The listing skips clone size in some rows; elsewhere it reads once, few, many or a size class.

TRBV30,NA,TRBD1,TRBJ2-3,CAWSFGGGQKGQGRIDTQYF,TGTGCCTGGAGCTTTGGAGGAGGACAAAAGGGACAGGGGCGGATAGATACGCAGTATTTT
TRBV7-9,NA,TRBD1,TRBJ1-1,CASSLALTGYMNTEAFF,TGTGCCAGCAGCTTAGCTCTGACAGGGTACATGAACACTGAAGCTTTCTTT
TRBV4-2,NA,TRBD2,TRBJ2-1,CASRRGGLETYNEQFF,TGTGCCAGCCGTCGAGGTGGACTAGAGACCTACAATGAGCAGTTCTTC
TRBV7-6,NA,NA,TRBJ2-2,CASSLNGRNTGELFF,TGTGCCAGCAGCTTAAACGGGAGGAACACCGGGGAGCTGTTTTTT
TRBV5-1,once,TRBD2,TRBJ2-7,CASSLRSSGSYEQYF,TGCGCCAGCAGCTTGAGGTCTAGCGGTTCCTACGAGCAGTACTTC
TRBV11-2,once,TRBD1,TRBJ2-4,CASSHGTGNIQYF,TGTGCCAGCAGCCACGGGACAGGGAACATTCAGTACTTC
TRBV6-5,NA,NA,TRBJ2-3,CASSKGDTQYF,TGTGCCAGCAGTAAGGGGGATACGCAGTATTTT
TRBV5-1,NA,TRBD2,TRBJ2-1,CASESGSSYNEQFF,TGCGCCAGCGAAAGCGGGAGCTCCTACAATGAGCAGTTCTTC
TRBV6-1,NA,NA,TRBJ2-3,CASSEARGSGTDTQYF,TGTGCCAGCAGTGAAGCACGAGGAAGCGGCACAGATACGCAGTATTTT
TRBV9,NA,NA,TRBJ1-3,CASSVDSFAAGSGNTIYF,TGTGCCAGCAGCGTAGACAGTTTCGCGGCGGGGTCTGGAAACACCATATATTTT
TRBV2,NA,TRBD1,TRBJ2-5,CASIDRTGGRETQYF,TGTGCCAGCATCGACCGGACAGGGGGCCGGGAGACCCAGTACTTC
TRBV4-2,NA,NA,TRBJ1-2,CASSQDRYGYTF,TGTGCCAGCAGCCAAGATCGCTATGGCTACACCTTC
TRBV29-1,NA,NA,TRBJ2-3,CSVGPGSPDTQYF,TGCAGCGTGGGTCCCGGGTCCCCAGATACGCAGTATTTT
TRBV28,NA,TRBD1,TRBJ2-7,CASSSGQATTYEQYF,TGTGCCAGCAGTTCCGGACAGGCGACTACCTACGAGCAGTACTTC
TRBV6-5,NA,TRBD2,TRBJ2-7,CASGEGGPYEQYF,TGTGCCAGCGGTGAGGGAGGGCCCTACGAGCAGTACTTC
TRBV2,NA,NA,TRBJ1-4,CASSIYATNEKLFF,TGTGCCAGCAGTATCTATGCAACTAATGAAAAACTGTTTTTT
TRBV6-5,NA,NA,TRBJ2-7,CASSYRTAYEQYF,TGTGCCAGCAGTTACCGCACAGCCTACGAGCAGTACTTC
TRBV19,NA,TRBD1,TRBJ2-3,CASSDRGGGVTDTQYF,TGTGCCAGTAGTGACAGGGGAGGTGGGGTCACAGATACGCAGTATTTT
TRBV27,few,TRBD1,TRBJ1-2,CASSRDRAGGYTF,TGTGCCAGCAGCCGGGACAGGGCGGGAGGCTACACCTTC
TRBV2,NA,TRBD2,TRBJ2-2,CASLSSGVNTGELFF,TGTGCCAGCCTTTCTAGCGGGGTGAACACCGGGGAGCTGTTTTTT
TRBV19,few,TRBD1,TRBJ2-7,CASSTTGELYEQYF,TGTGCCAGTAGTACGACAGGGGAACTATACGAGCAGTACTTC
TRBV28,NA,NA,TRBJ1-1,CASSRGVQGFEAFF,TGTGCCAGCAGCCGAGGAGTACAGGGATTCGAAGCTTTCTTT
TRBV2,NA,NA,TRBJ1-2,CASSESPRNANYGYTF,TGTGCCAGCAGTGAGAGCCCGCGGAATGCTAACTATGGCTACACCTTC
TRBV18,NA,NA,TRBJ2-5,CASSPPSRETQYF,TGTGCCAGCTCACCACCGAGTAGAGAGACCCAGTACTTC
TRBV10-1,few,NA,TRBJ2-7,CASSGLVGYEQYF,TGCGCCAGCAGTGGACTGGTGGGCTACGAGCAGTACTTC
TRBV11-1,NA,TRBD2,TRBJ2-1,CASSALAGDSYNEQFF,TGTGCCAGCAGCGCCCTAGCGGGGGACTCCTACAATGAGCAGTTCTTC
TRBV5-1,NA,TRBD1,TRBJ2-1,CASSLEGQGYNEQFF,TGCGCCAGCAGCTTGGAGGGACAGGGCTACAATGAGCAGTTCTTC
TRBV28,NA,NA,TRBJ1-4,CASSLSGSATNEKLFF,TGTGCCAGCAGTTTGAGCGGATCTGCAACTAATGAAAAACTGTTTTTT
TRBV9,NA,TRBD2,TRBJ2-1,CASSGSGGGSYNEQFF,TGTGCCAGCAGCGGTAGCGGGGGGGGTTCCTACAATGAGCAGTTCTTC
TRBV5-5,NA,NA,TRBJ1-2,CASVTNYGYTF,TGTGCCAGCGTTACTAACTATGGCTACACCTTC
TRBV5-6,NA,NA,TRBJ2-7,CASSLTSYEQYF,TGTGCCAGCAGCTTAACTAGCTACGAGCAGTACTTC
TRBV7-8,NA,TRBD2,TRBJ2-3,CASTNRWGGLVTDTQYF,TGTGCCAGCACTAATAGATGGGGGGGACTAGTGACAGATACGCAGTATTTT
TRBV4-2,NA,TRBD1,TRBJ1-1,CASGKNRGQLGNTEAFF,TGTGCCAGCGGAAAAAACAGGGGACAACTTGGGAACACTGAAGCTTTCTTT
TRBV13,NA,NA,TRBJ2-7,CASSDGLRYEQYF,TGTGCCAGCAGCGACGGACTTCGATACGAGCAGTACTTC
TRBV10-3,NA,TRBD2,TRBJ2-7,CAISESTGGPEQYF,TGTGCCATCAGTGAGTCCACGGGAGGGCCCGAGCAGTACTTC
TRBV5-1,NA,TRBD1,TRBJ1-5,CASSPGQGERPQHF,TGCGCCAGCAGCCCGGGACAGGGGGAGAGGCCCCAGCATTTT
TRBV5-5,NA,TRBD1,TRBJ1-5,CASSLRGAGPNQPQHF,TGTGCCAGCAGCCTCAGGGGGGCTGGCCCCAATCAGCCCCAGCATTTT
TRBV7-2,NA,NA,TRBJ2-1,CASSLRGGHGQFF,TGTGCCAGCAGCTTAAGAGGAGGGCATGGCCAGTTCTTC
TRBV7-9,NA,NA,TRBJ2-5,CASLLQETQYF,TGTGCCAGCCTCCTCCAAGAGACCCAGTACTTC
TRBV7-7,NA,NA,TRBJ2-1,CASSLDGLSEQFF,TGTGCTAGCAGCTTAGACGGTCTTAGCGAGCAGTTCTTC
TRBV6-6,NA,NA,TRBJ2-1,CASSYSGASENNEQFF,TGTGCCAGCAGTTACTCGGGGGCCTCGGAGAACAATGAGCAGTTCTTC
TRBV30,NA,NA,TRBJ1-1,CAWSDGGVSEAFF,TGTGCCTGGAGCGATGGGGGGGTCTCTGAAGCTTTCTTT
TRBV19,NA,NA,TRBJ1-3,CASSIAGGTGNTIYF,TGTGCCAGTAGTATAGCGGGGGGAACTGGAAACACCATATATTTT
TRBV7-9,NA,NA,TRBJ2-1,CASSPWLDEQFF,TGTGCCAGCAGCCCTTGGCTCGATGAGCAGTTCTTC
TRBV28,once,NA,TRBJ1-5,CASSLVIGEGQLSNQPQHF,TGTGCCAGCAGTTTAGTCATCGGGGAGGGTCAATTAAGCAATCAGCCCCAGCATTTT
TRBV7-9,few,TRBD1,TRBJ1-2,CASSLATGGYGYTF,TGTGCCAGCAGCTTAGCGACAGGGGGCTATGGCTACACCTTC